What follows are 28 T cell receptor beta chains derived from one specimen sequenced in a study of glioma-infiltrating T cells after dendritic cell vaccination. The method was immunoSEQ multiplex PCR; TCRdb's version includes in-frame clones alone and lacks a portion of them. The data show more than 70,000 clones, around 87% seen once. Time point specified: after dendritic cell vaccination, including at tumor progression/relapse. Sample: blood, taken after dendritic cell vaccination. These TCRs come from a human donor with glioblastoma.

This CDR3 reads CASSSSRTSYEQYF. The CDR3 DNA sequence: TGTGCCAGCAGCTCCAGTAGGACTTCCTACGAGCAGTACTTC. The chain is built from TRBV5-6 and TRBJ2-7; a possible D gene is TRBD2 (5 bases). Germline V gene lookup returns CDR1 SGHDT and CDR2 YYEEEE. This CDR3 has 14 residues. Trimming cost V 3 bases and J 1 base, with 11 bases left between them.

J is TRBJ1-4 and V is TRBV7-8, with 7 positions matching TRBD1. With 5 bases clipped from V and 10 bases from J, the junction kept 13 bases outside the gene matches. The germline V gene has CDR1 SGHVS and CDR2 FQNEAQ. This CDR3 region has 15 residues. CDR3 DNA sequence: TGTGCCAGCAGCCCGCAGGGCAGGGGGATAGGAAAACTGTTTTTT. This sequence encodes CASSPQGRGIGKLFF.

This clone was seen a single time. The chain carries TRBV6-1 and TRBJ2-5, with TRBD1 as a possible D gene (6 bases). The V and J ends lost 9 bases and 3 bases respectively, with 17 bases between them. This CDR3 region has 14 residues. CDR1 is MNHNS and CDR2 is SASEGT in the germline V gene. CDR3 region: CASKGDIRKETQYF. The CDR3 nucleotides are TGTGCCAGTAAAGGGGACATACGAAAAGAGACCCAGTACTTC.

This rearrangement joins TRBV10-3 to TRBJ1-5; tentatively, D is TRBD1 (6 bases). The CDR3 runs to 15 residues. V lost 5 bases to trimming and J lost 6 bases, with 17 bases between them. In germline, CDR1 is ENHRY, CDR2 SYGVKD. For the CDR3, the DNA is TGTGCCATCAGTATAGACAGGAACGCAATTCAGCCCCAGCATTTT. Translation gives CAISIDRNAIQPQHF.

This chain uses TRBV7-9 with TRBJ2-7, with TRBD2 matching 10 bases. CDR1 is SEHNR, CDR2 FQNEAQ, per germline (reference sequence). The J segment lost 12 bases and the V segment lost 5 bases, leaving 13 bases of the junction unmatched. The CDR3 extends over 14 amino acids. For the CDR3, the DNA is TGTGCCAGCAGCCTACAAGGACTAGCGGCCGACACGTACTTC. Translated: CASSLQGLAADTYF.

This clone turned up a few times. The chain uses TRBV6-1 and TRBJ1-2; TRBD1 might be the D (6 bases). The germline gives CDR1 MNHNS, CDR2 SASEGT. V was pared by 6 bases and J by 8 bases, with 22 bases between. This CDR3 is built from 15 residues. Here the CDR3 DNA reads TGTGCCAGCAGCCCCCGACAGGAGAGGTTCAGGGGCTACACCTTC. It codes for CASSPRQERFRGYTF.

This clone has a handful of counts. The chain uses TRBV7-9 and TRBJ1-1; unclear D gene. The germline CDR1 and CDR2 sequences are SEHNR and FQNEAQ (reference sequence). CDR3 length equals 13 residues. V gave up 7 bases and J gave up 1 base, with 10 bases separating them. The CDR3 bases are TGTGCCAGCACAGGACTGACGAACACTGAAGCTTTCTTT. Amino acids: CASTGLTNTEAFF.

This clone was found once. V gene TRBV5-6 combines with J gene TRBJ2-7; 12 bases map to TRBD2. Germline V gives CDR1 SGHDT, CDR2 YYEEEE. This CDR3 spans 14 amino acids. J lost 1 base, V lost 4 bases, and 0 bases had no gene match. CDR3 loop: CASSLAGGSYEQYF. The CDR3 nucleotides are TGTGCCAGCAGCCTAGCGGGGGGGTCCTACGAGCAGTACTTC. The variable domain in full, completed from reference TRBV5-6 and TRBJ2-7, reads DAGVTQSPTHLIKTRGQQVTLRCSPKSGHDTVSWYQQALGQGPQFIFQYYEEEERQRGNFPDRFSGHQFPNYSSELNVNALLLGDSALYLCASSLAGGSYEQYFGPGTRLTVT.

V is TRBV7-7 and J is TRBJ2-1; weak D call: TRBD1 (6 bases). Germline V lookup: CDR1 SSHAT, CDR2 FNYEAQ (reference sequence). V shed 1 base and J shed 0 bases, with 13 bases lying between them. The CDR3 contains 17 residues. CDR3 amino acids: CASSLEFGDISYNEQFF. The CDR3 DNA reads as TGTGCCAGCAGCTTAGAGTTCGGGGACATCTCCTACAATGAGCAGTTCTTC.

The chain employs TRBV12-5 and TRBJ2-1; D unclear. Per the germline V gene, CDR1 is LGHNT and CDR2 is FRNRAP. This CDR3 region has 16 residues. Trimming left V 0 bases short and J 0 bases short, with 9 bases between. The DNA of the CDR3 is TGTGCTAGTGGTTTGGTTTACGCGAACTCCTACAATGAGCAGTTCTTC. Translated, it gives CASGLVYANSYNEQFF.

The chain employs TRBV7-2 and TRBJ2-2; TRBD2 matches at 14 bases. The CDR3 extends over 16 amino acids. J gave up 5 bases and V 5 bases, and 4 bases lay outside the gene matches. Per the germline V gene, CDR1 is SGHTA and CDR2 is FQGNSA. CDR3 loop: CASSLRLAGGTGELFF. The DNA of the CDR3 is TGTGCCAGCAGCCTACGACTAGCGGGAGGGACCGGGGAGCTGTTTTTT.

This chain connects TRBV11-3 to TRBJ2-7; TRBD1 matches at 7 bases. Trimming took 4 bases from V and 6 from J; bases not matched to a gene: 3. The CDR3 loop spans 12 amino acids. Germline V CDR1 and CDR2: SGHNT, YENEEA. CDR3 protein: CASSSDRVEQYF. Here the CDR3 DNA reads TGTGCCAGCAGCTCAGACAGGGTCGAGCAGTACTTC.

J is TRBJ2-1 and V is TRBV9, with D maybe TRBD2 (6 bases). The CDR3 sequence is 15 residues long. The V and J ends lost 4 bases and 8 bases respectively, with 19 bases between them. Germline-derived CDR1 and CDR2 are SGDLS and YYNGEE. CDR3 in DNA: TGTGCCAGCAGCTTTAGCGGCCTAGTTCGAGATGAGCAGTTCTTC. As protein: CASSFSGLVRDEQFF.

The rearrangement links TRBV19 to TRBJ2-3; 7 nucleotides match TRBD2. The CDR3 contains 15 residues. Germline V gene sequence: CDR1 LNHDA, CDR2 SQIVND (reference sequence). V lost 6 bases, J lost 1 base, and 7 bases stayed unmatched. CDR3 coding DNA: TGTGCCAGTAGCTGGGCGGGGGTTGGCACAGATACGCAGTATTTT. Translation gives CASSWAGVGTDTQYF. Drawing the rest from reference TRBV19 and TRBJ2-3, the complete variable domain is DGGITQSPKYLFRKEGQNVTLSCEQNLNHDAMYWYRQDPGQGLRLIYYSQIVNDFQKGDIAEGYSVSREKKESFPLTVTSAQKNPTAFYLCASSWAGVGTDTQYFGPGTRLTVL.

V is TRBV5-1 and J is TRBJ1-4, with 8 nucleotides matching TRBD1. J lost 8 bases, V lost 1 base, and 4 bases had no gene match. This CDR3 has 14 amino acids. CDR1 is SGHRS and CDR2 is YFSETQ in the germline V gene. DNA for the CDR3: TGCGCCAGCAGCTTGCAGGGGGCAACGGAAAAACTGTTTTTT. Its translation: CASSLQGATEKLFF.

The chain carries TRBV19 and TRBJ1-4, with 7 bases matching TRBD1. The length of the CDR3 is 13 residues. Trimming removed 5 bases from V and 7 bases from J; junction bases left unmatched: 4. Germline V gene lookup returns CDR1 LNHDA and CDR2 SQIVND (reference sequence). As DNA, the CDR3 is TGTGCCAGTAGTCCCGGGACAGTTGAAAAACTGTTTTTT. Protein: CASSPGTVEKLFF. Complete variable domain (other parts from reference TRBV19 and TRBJ1-4): DGGITQSPKYLFRKEGQNVTLSCEQNLNHDAMYWYRQDPGQGLRLIYYSQIVNDFQKGDIAEGYSVSREKKESFPLTVTSAQKNPTAFYLCASSPGTVEKLFFGSGTQLSVL.

J is TRBJ2-2 and V is TRBV29-1; the match to TRBD2 covers 7 bases. V trimming: 5 bases; J trimming: 5 bases; junction bases outside the gene matches: 2. The CDR3 runs 12 residues. The germline CDR1 and CDR2 sequences are SQVTM and ANQGSEA. The DNA for the CDR3 is TGCAGCGTTCGAGCGGGGACCGGGGAGCTGTTTTTT. Residues: CSVRAGTGELFF.

As DNA, the CDR3 is TGCAGCGCCACGGGAGTGGACGGTGGGGAAAAACTGTTTTTT. Protein sequence: CSATGVDGGEKLFF. The rearrangement uses TRBV29-1 and TRBJ1-4; D call uncertain. CDR1 is SQVTM, CDR2 ANQGSEA, per germline. V dropped 7 bases and J dropped 8 bases, with 20 bases sitting between them. The CDR3 consists of 14 residues.

The rearrangement uses TRBV18 and TRBJ2-3; D is possibly TRBD2 (6 bases). The CDR3 length is 14 residues. The germline V gene has CDR1 KGHSH and CDR2 LQKENI. Trimming stripped 8 bases from V and 5 bases from J, with 17 bases between. The CDR3 here is CASGEPGEGDTQYF. In DNA form, the CDR3 reads TGTGCCAGCGGAGAGCCGGGAGAGGGAGATACGCAGTATTTT.

With regard to this clone: At one end, the junction sequence differs from germline, possibly due to a read error. The chain combines TRBV7-2 with TRBJ1-5; 9 nucleotides align to TRBD1. The CDR3 spans 14 residues. Germline assignment: CDR1 SGHTA and CDR2 FQGNSA. CDR3 DNA sequence: TGTGCCGGCAGCCTACAGGGGGCGAATCAGCCCCAGCATTTT. It yields the protein CAGSLQGANQPQHF.

The gene calls are TRBV19 and TRBJ2-3; no firm D call. From germline, CDR1 is LNHDA and CDR2 SQIVND (reference sequence). The CDR3 is 15 amino acids. V was shortened by 2 bases and J by 0 bases, with 9 bases between the two germline ends. Here the CDR3 reads CASSITTTSTDTQYF. DNA for the CDR3: TGTGCCAGTAGTATAACAACTACTAGCACAGATACGCAGTATTTT. Variable domain in full (rest from reference TRBV19 and TRBJ2-3): DGGITQSPKYLFRKEGQNVTLSCEQNLNHDAMYWYRQDPGQGLRLIYYSQIVNDFQKGDIAEGYSVSREKKESFPLTVTSAQKNPTAFYLCASSITTTSTDTQYFGPGTRLTVL.

The V call is TRBV9, the J call TRBJ2-2, with 7 bases aligning to TRBD2. J was trimmed by 1 base and V by 0 bases; bases with no gene match: 3. The CDR3 totals 16 residues. Germline V lookup: CDR1 SGDLS, CDR2 YYNGEE. CDR3 in amino acids: CASSVGPSGNTGELFF. The CDR3 DNA reads TGTGCCAGCAGCGTAGGTCCTAGCGGGAACACCGGGGAGCTGTTTTTT.

Note on this clone: A read error may produce the germline difference seen at one junction end. This sequence joins TRBV7-7 and TRBJ2-5; 11 bases are shared with TRBD2. CDR1 and CDR2 (germline): SSHAT, FNYEAQ (reference sequence). CDR3 length: 16 residues. CDR3 DNA: TGTGCTAGCAGCCTTAGCGGGAGGGCCGATGTGGAGACCCAGTACTTC. This translates into CASSLSGRADVETQYF. Full variable domain (remainder filled in from reference TRBV7-7 and TRBJ2-5): GAGVSQSPRYKVTKRGQDVTLRCDPISSHATLYWYQQALGQGPEFLTYFNYEAQPDKSGLPSDRFSAERPEGSISTLTIQRTEQRDSAMYRCASSLSGRADVETQYFGPGTRLLVL.

The chain has TRBV29-1 and TRBJ1-2; D is ambiguous. The CDR3 consists of 16 residues. V lost 3 bases and J 2 bases, leaving 19 bases between the germline ends. Germline V gene sequence: CDR1 SQVTM, CDR2 ANQGSEA. This chain's CDR3 is CSVEKTPGRDNYGYTF. The CDR3 region has the DNA TGCAGCGTTGAGAAAACGCCCGGGAGAGACAACTATGGCTACACCTTC.

The J gene is TRBJ2-5, the V gene TRBV27; no clear D. Germline CDR1 MNHEY, CDR2 SMNVEV (reference sequence). The CDR3 covers 15 residues. Trimming took 0 bases from V and 1 from J, leaving 9 bases between them. CDR3 region: CASSLSFEFQETQYF. The CDR3 DNA reads TGTGCCAGCAGTTTATCGTTCGAGTTCCAAGAGACCCAGTACTTC.

This rearrangement joins TRBV27 to TRBJ1-3, with D unclear. CDR1 is MNHEY, CDR2 SMNVEV, per germline (reference sequence). The CDR3 has 13 amino acids. V shed 5 bases and J shed 4 bases, with 9 bases lying between them. In DNA, the CDR3 is TGTGCCAGCAGTCCCGGTTCGGGAAACACCATATATTTT. Protein sequence: CASSPGSGNTIYF.

V gene TRBV27 combines with J gene TRBJ2-5; the match to TRBD2 covers 14 bases. The CDR3 sequence is 14 residues long. The V segment lost 7 bases and the J segment 11 bases; nucleotides outside the gene matches: 9. Germline lookup yields CDR1 MNHEY and CDR2 SMNVEV (reference sequence). As DNA, the CDR3 is TGTGCCAGCACGACTAGCGGGGGGGCAAGGGAGCAGTACTTC. Protein product: CASTTSGGAREQYF.

This rearrangement joins TRBV5-6 to TRBJ2-7; weak D call: TRBD1 (5 bases). Germline V CDR1 and CDR2: SGHDT, YYEEEE. The CDR3 is made up of 14 amino acids. V lost 1 base and J lost 3, with 11 bases in between. CDR3 in amino acids: CASSLKGPFYEQYF. CDR3 DNA sequence: TGTGCCAGCAGCTTGAAGGGGCCTTTCTACGAGCAGTACTTC.